This passage covers 18 T cell receptor beta chains from one sample sequenced in a study of cytomegalovirus exposure and HLA in healthy donors. It was with 60 Vbeta and 13 Jbeta primers that the PCR ran. Method: immunoSEQ multiplex PCR; TCRdb's copy keeps in-frame clones and lacks some. This table has approximately 220,000 clones, approximately 80% appearing once. The specimen was PBMCs. These receptors were taken from a man aged 30 to 45 in good health and CMV-seronegative.

The chain uses TRBV6-5 and TRBJ1-5; the D is unclear. CDR1 is MNHEY, CDR2 SVGAGI, per germline. There are 14 residues in the CDR3. V was cut by 5 bases and J by 7 bases, with 15 bases left in between. Written as DNA, the CDR3 is TGTGCCAGCAGTCCCCGGCCCCCGGAGCAGCCCCAGCATTTT. Protein sequence: CASSPRPPEQPQHF.

This clone showed up just a few times. The chain joins TRBV7-9 to TRBJ1-4, with unresolved D. This CDR3 is built from 15 residues. Germline values: CDR1 SEHNR, CDR2 FQNEAQ (reference sequence). Trimming removed 5 bases from V and 5 bases from J, with 15 bases in between. CDR3 coding DNA: TGTGCCAGCAGCACTATAGCCGTTCGGAATGAAAAACTGTTTTTT. This encodes CASSTIAVRNEKLFF.

The chain couples TRBV7-9 to TRBJ1-4; D unclear. The V gene lost 0 bases and the J gene lost 4 bases, with 15 bases spanning the gap. The CDR3 has 17 residues. Germline CDR1 SEHNR, CDR2 FQNEAQ (reference sequence). The chain's CDR3 is CASSLATGGWGNEKLFF. The CDR3 nucleotides read TGTGCCAGCAGCTTAGCCACGGGAGGTTGGGGTAATGAAAAACTGTTTTTT.

V is TRBV7-2 and J is TRBJ2-7; D may be TRBD2 (6 bases). Looked up from germline, CDR1 is SGHTA and CDR2 is FQGNSA. V was trimmed by 2 bases and J by 2 bases, leaving 13 bases between them. The CDR3 has 15 amino acids. The CDR3: CASSLSAGIAYEQYF. CDR3 coding DNA: TGTGCCAGCAGCTTAAGCGCGGGGATCGCCTACGAGCAGTACTTC.

This chain links TRBV7-3 with TRBJ2-5; TRBD1 matches 9 bases. Trimming at V came to 0 bases and at J to 5 bases, leaving 7 bases not matched to a gene. The CDR3 runs 16 residues. The germline V gene has CDR1 SGHTA and CDR2 FQGTGA. The CDR3 here is CASSLTGTGKGETQYF. The CDR3 DNA follows: TGTGCCAGCAGCTTAACGGGGACAGGGAAGGGCGAGACCCAGTACTTC.

The chain combines TRBV7-2 with TRBJ1-2; a possible D gene is TRBD1 (5 bases). This CDR3 has 15 amino acids. Germline CDR1 and CDR2: SGHTA and FQGNSA. Trimming removed 7 bases from V and 7 bases from J, with 22 bases in between. CDR3 nucleotides: TGTGCCAGCATCGTCTCGTGGGGGGAGGTGGGTGGCTACACCTTC. The encoded protein is CASIVSWGEVGGYTF.

The rearrangement links TRBV10-3 to TRBJ2-1; D might be TRBD1 (6 bases). Trimming stripped 6 bases from V and 4 bases from J, with 16 bases between. Germline CDR1 is ENHRY and CDR2 is SYGVKD. The CDR3 extends over 15 amino acids. CDR3 in DNA: TGTGCCATCAGCGCAGCACAGGGTTCGTACAATGAGCAGTTCTTC. Translating it yields CAISAAQGSYNEQFF.

The chain uses TRBV11-2 and TRBJ1-3; no clear D. This CDR3 is built from 12 residues. The germline V and J ends were trimmed by 5 bases and 9 bases, with 11 bases remaining between them. The germline V gene has CDR1 SGHAT and CDR2 FQNNGV. The DNA for the CDR3 is TGTGCCAGCAGCACCCAAAGAGGCACCATATATTTT. This sequence encodes CASSTQRGTIYF.

CDR3: CASSPTGGAVNEQFF. The DNA for the CDR3 is TGTGCCAGCAGCCCGACAGGGGGCGCGGTCAATGAGCAGTTCTTC. The genes are TRBV7-9 and TRBJ2-1; 10 bases agree with TRBD1. The CDR3 sequence is 15 residues long. J lost 6 bases, V lost 5 bases, and 7 bases had no gene match. Germline V CDR1 and CDR2: SEHNR, FQNEAQ (reference sequence).

The genes are TRBV2 and TRBJ2-3; TRBD2 agrees at 11 bases. CDR3 length equals 14 residues. Germline CDR1 and CDR2: SNHLY and FYNNEI. Unmatched junction bases numbered 5, after V lost 7 bases and J lost 5 bases. CDR3 coding DNA: TGTGCCAGCATCTTAGCGGGGGGGCAAGATACGCAGTATTTT. Translating gives CASILAGGQDTQYF.

The chain links TRBV7-2 to TRBJ1-2; 8 bases are a match to TRBD1. This CDR3 has 18 residues. Germline loops: CDR1 SGHTA, CDR2 FQGNSA. V shed 5 bases and J 0 bases; nucleotides not matched to a gene: 14. The CDR3 reads CASSLGDRRTTANYGYTF. The CDR3 DNA sequence: TGTGCCAGCAGCCTGGGGGACAGGCGAACGACAGCTAACTATGGCTACACCTTC.

This clone appeared a single time. J is TRBJ1-2 and V is TRBV28, with D maybe TRBD1 (6 bases). The length of the CDR3 is 11 residues. CDR1 and CDR2 (germline): MDHEN, SYDVKM. V lost 7 bases to trimming and J lost 6 bases, with 9 bases between them. The CDR3 nucleotides are TGTGCCAGCACTAACAGGGATGGCTACACCTTC. It is translated as CASTNRDGYTF.

V gene TRBV5-1 combines with J gene TRBJ2-7, with TRBD1 identical over 10 bases. The CDR3 is made up of 15 amino acids. V trimming: 4 bases; J trimming: 2 bases; junction bases outside the gene matches: 6. Germline lookup yields CDR1 SGHRS and CDR2 YFSETQ. The CDR3, as DNA: TGCGCCAGCAGCCCAGTGGGACAGGGGACCTACGAGCAGTACTTC. It is translated as CASSPVGQGTYEQYF.

For the CDR3, the DNA is TGTGCCAGCAGTTACAGTACAGGTTTGAACACTGAAGCTTTCTTT. Protein: CASSYSTGLNTEAFF. The V call is TRBV6-5, the J call TRBJ1-1, with a tentative D call TRBD1 (5 bases). From germline, CDR1 is MNHEY and CDR2 SVGAGI. CDR3 length: 15 amino acids. V lost 2 bases and J 0 bases, leaving 10 bases between the germline ends.

The chain joins TRBV7-6 to TRBJ1-6, with a tentative D call TRBD1 (6 bases). Germline V gene lookup returns CDR1 SGHVS and CDR2 FNYEAQ. V dropped 0 bases and J dropped 7 bases, with 10 bases sitting between them. CDR3 size: 15 residues. CDR3 nucleotides: TGTGCCAGCAGCTTAGCGGGCAGGGGAAATTCACCCCTCCACTTT. This codes for CASSLAGRGNSPLHF.

V usage is TRBV9 and J usage is TRBJ2-3, with D possibly TRBD2 on 5 matching bases. CDR1 and CDR2 from the germline V gene are SGDLS and YYNGEE. This CDR3 has 15 residues. V lost 3 bases to trimming and J lost 0 bases, with 11 bases between them. The CDR3 protein is CASSGGPPSTDTQYF. The DNA for the CDR3 is TGTGCCAGCAGCGGAGGGCCCCCCAGCACAGATACGCAGTATTTT.

J is TRBJ1-2 and V is TRBV19, with TRBD1 matching over 8 bases. The length of the CDR3 is 15 residues. Germline V lookup: CDR1 LNHDA, CDR2 SQIVND (reference sequence). V dropped 6 bases and J dropped 3; count of bases not matched to a gene: 9. The CDR3 DNA reads as TGTGCCAGTAGCCTCAGGGACAGGAGCTACTATGGCTACACCTTC. Translating it yields CASSLRDRSYYGYTF.

The V gene is TRBV7-2, the J gene TRBJ2-2, with D perhaps matching TRBD2 (5 bases). Trimming removed 5 bases at V and 5 bases at J, with 12 bases between. The germline V gene encodes CDR1 SGHTA and CDR2 FQGNSA. There are 14 residues in the CDR3. CDR3: CASSPSPGTGELFF. CDR3 DNA sequence: TGTGCCAGCAGCCCGTCACCGGGGACCGGGGAGCTGTTTTTT.